The 22 T cell receptor beta chains below all came from one sample that was sequenced in a study of identical twins (dated by TCRdb to 2016 to 2017). The library was prepared using 5' RACE. Sequencing was performed on an Illumina HiSeq 2000. TCRdb reworked the public reads: Q25 trimming with fastp, MiXCR clone assembly, productive beta chains retained. Every entry covers one CDR3 protein and lists the most common genes and DNA from its rows. The sample yields about 700,000 distinct CDR3 sequences; roughly 6% were counted once. The ten biggest clones cover about 1.8% of the sample. The sample taken for sequencing was naive T cells sorted from blood. The cell subset or site label, as the study defines it: cells isolated with a human naive T-cell isolation kit. Receptor source: a man aged 18 to 30 in good health.

Only a few counts were recorded for this clonotype. This chain joins TRBV12-3 or TRBV12-4 and TRBJ1-1, with D unresolved. Trimming stripped 5 bases from V and 3 bases from J, with 10 bases between. This CDR3 comprises 13 residues. This CDR3 is CASSPRPHTEAFF. CDR3 nucleotide sequence: TGTGCCAGCAGTCCCCGTCCCCACACTGAAGCTTTCTTT.

This clonotype showed up many times. The chain carries TRBV20-1 and TRBJ2-1, with a weak D call TRBD2 (6 bases). There are 15 residues in the CDR3. Germline values: CDR1 DFQATT, CDR2 SNEGSKA (reference sequence). Trimming removed 6 bases from V and 4 bases from J, with 19 bases in between. The CDR3 nucleotides read TGCAGTGCCCCACCAAGCGGGTTAATTTACAATGAGCAGTTCTTC. Translation gives CSAPPSGLIYNEQFF.

This clonotype was detected a few times. The genes are TRBV7-3 and TRBJ2-1; D possibly uses TRBD1 or TRBD2 (5 bases each). From germline, CDR1 is SGHTA and CDR2 FQGTGA. Trimming took off 4 bases at V and 7 bases at J, with 8 bases between the two ends. The CDR3 consists of 12 residues. The CDR3 protein is CASSYGTNEQFF. The CDR3 coding sequence is TGTGCCAGCAGCTACGGGACGAATGAGCAGTTCTTC. Variable domain in full (rest from reference TRBV7-3 and TRBJ2-1): GAGVSQTPSNKVTEKGKYVELRCDPISGHTALYWYRQSLGQGPEFLIYFQGTGAADDSGLPNDRFFAVRPEGSVSTLKIQRTERGDSAVYLCASSYGTNEQFFGPGTRLTVL.

The sample holds a few counts of this clonotype. The gene calls are TRBV5-1 and TRBJ2-2; D might be TRBD2 (6 bases). V was cut by 0 bases and J by 4 bases, with 13 bases left in between. Germline CDR1 reads SGHRS; CDR2 reads YFSETQ. CDR3 length: 16 amino acids. CDR3 DNA: TGCGCCAGCAGCTTGGAGACGGGACTTTCCACCGGGGAGCTGTTTTTT. Residues: CASSLETGLSTGELFF.

This clonotype was picked up a small number of times. The J gene is TRBJ1-6, the V gene TRBV7-8; 7 bases line up with TRBD1. Germline trimming cut 3 bases from V and 5 bases from J; bases unmatched to any gene: 4. This CDR3 has 15 amino acids. Per germline, CDR1 SGHVS and CDR2 FQNEAQ. The CDR3 spells CASSLTGTDNSPLHF. CDR3 bases: TGTGCCAGCAGCTTGACCGGGACAGATAATTCACCCCTCCACTTT. The full variable domain, with the rest looked up from reference TRBV7-8 and TRBJ1-6, is GAGVSQSPRYKVAKRGQDVALRCDPISGHVSLFWYQQALGQGPEFLTYFQNEAQLDKSGLPSDRFFAERPEGSVSTLKIQRTQQEDSAVYLCASSLTGTDNSPLHFGNGTRLTVT.

This clonotype has at least ten counts. This sequence joins TRBV6-1 and TRBJ2-1; 9 bases align to TRBD1. The J segment lost 9 bases and the V segment lost 3 bases, leaving 9 bases of the junction unmatched. The CDR3 is 15 amino acids. CDR1 is MNHNS, CDR2 SASEGT, per germline. CDR3 protein: CASSETGGKRGEQFF. CDR3 nucleotides: TGTGCCAGCAGTGAGACAGGGGGGAAAAGGGGTGAGCAGTTCTTC.

Many counts were recorded for this clonotype. This chain links TRBV3-1 with TRBJ2-1; a weak D match, TRBD1 (6 bases). V was cut by 4 bases and J by 10 bases, with 8 bases left in between. This CDR3 contains 11 residues. Germline loops: CDR1 LGHDT, CDR2 YNNKEL (reference sequence). CDR3 amino acids: CASSPGQEQFF. The CDR3 coding sequence is TGTGCCAGCAGCCCTGGACAGGAGCAGTTCTTC.

This clonotype was counted between two and nine times. The gene calls are TRBV5-1 and TRBJ2-4; D may be TRBD1 (6 bases). The V gene lost 4 bases and the J gene lost 3 bases, with 14 bases spanning the gap. This CDR3 comprises 15 residues. Per germline, CDR1 SGHRS and CDR2 YFSETQ. The CDR3 DNA reads TGCGCCAGCAGCCTCATACGAGGGGGCAAAAACATTCAGTACTTC. Translated: CASSLIRGGKNIQYF.

This clonotype came up many times. The V gene is TRBV4-3, the J gene TRBJ2-1; 7 bases agree with TRBD2. This CDR3 is built from 19 residues. V shed 0 bases, J shed 4 bases, and the junction held 15 bases outside the gene matches. CDR1 is LGHNA and CDR2 is YSLEER in the germline V gene. Written as DNA, the CDR3 is TGCGCCAGCAGCCAAGATTGGGGGTTCCGAGCGGGATCTTACAATGAGCAGTTCTTC. Translating gives CASSQDWGFRAGSYNEQFF.

In this sample, this clonotype turned up many times. CDR3 protein: CASSLEGYGNQPQHF. The CDR3 coding sequence is TGCGCCAGCAGCTTGGAGGGCTACGGGAATCAGCCCCAGCATTTT. V and J are TRBV5-1 and TRBJ1-5; D is ambiguous. The CDR3 loop spans 15 amino acids. Germline-derived CDR1 and CDR2 are SGHRS and YFSETQ. Deletions cut 0 bases from V and 4 bases from J, with 11 bases between.

This clonotype was seen repeatedly, ten times or more. This chain connects TRBV7-9 to TRBJ2-5; D not resolved. V dropped 5 bases and J dropped 3 bases, with 10 bases sitting between them. CDR1 is SEHNR, CDR2 FQNEAQ, per germline (reference sequence). The CDR3 loop spans 13 amino acids. CDR3 loop: CASSRTAEETQYF. DNA for the CDR3: TGTGCCAGCAGCCGGACGGCGGAAGAGACCCAGTACTTC.

The CDR3 DNA reads as TGCGCCAGCAGCTTGGTTACGCTAGCGGGGTACGAGCAGTACTTC. It encodes CASSLVTLAGYEQYF. The chain has TRBV5-1 and TRBJ2-7, with TRBD2 matching 9 bases. V dropped 0 bases and J dropped 4; count of bases not matched to a gene: 5. Germline CDR1 and CDR2: SGHRS and YFSETQ. The CDR3 sequence is 15 residues long.

This clonotype was recorded at least ten times. The junction and the germline gene differ at one end; a read error may be behind it. V and J are TRBV5-4 and TRBJ1-6; 9 nucleotides line up with TRBD1. Germline-derived CDR1 and CDR2 are SGHNT and YYREEE (reference sequence). This CDR3 is built from 15 residues. CDR3 in amino acids: CASSTGGTYNSPLHF. The CDR3 DNA follows: TGTGCCAGCAGCACAGGGGGCACCTACAATTCACCCCTCCACTTT. The full variable domain, in which reference TRBV5-4 and TRBJ1-6 provide the parts outside the CDR3, is ETGVTQSPTHLIKTRGQQVTLRCSSQSGHNTVSWYQQALGQGPQFIFQYYREEENGRGNFPPRFSGLQFPNYSSELNVNALELDDSALYLCASSTGGTYNSPLHFGNGTRLTVT.

This clonotype was seen many times. The rearrangement joins TRBV20-1 to TRBJ2-7; 11 bases agree with TRBD2. Trimming at V came to 5 bases and at J to 7 bases, leaving 7 bases not matched to a gene. From germline, CDR1 is DFQATT and CDR2 SNEGSKA (reference sequence). The CDR3 runs 13 residues. This CDR3 is CSADSGRASEQYF. The DNA of the CDR3 is TGCAGTGCTGATAGCGGGAGGGCCAGTGAGCAGTACTTC.

The sample holds many counts of this clonotype. V is TRBV28 and J is TRBJ2-7, with D possibly TRBD1 on 6 matching bases. The CDR3 totals 14 residues. The V end was cut by 2 bases, the J end by 2 bases, with 10 bases between. CDR1 is MDHEN, CDR2 SYDVKM, per germline. The CDR3 sequence is CASSLTGSTYEQYF. The DNA for the CDR3 is TGTGCCAGCAGTTTAACAGGGAGCACCTACGAGCAGTACTTC.

Only a few counts were recorded for this clonotype. In nucleotides, the CDR3 is TGTGCCAGCACCCGGGGCGTCTCTGGGGCCAACGTCCTGACTTTC. This gives the protein CASTRGVSGANVLTF. This chain joins TRBV27 and TRBJ2-6; perhaps D is TRBD1 or TRBD2 (5 bases each). Germline-derived CDR1 and CDR2 are MNHEY and SMNVEV (reference sequence). CDR3 length equals 15 residues. With 7 bases removed from V and 0 bases from J, the gap between germline ends came to 10 bases.

This clonotype was observed many times. The V and J genes are TRBV12-3 or TRBV12-4 and TRBJ2-2, with D tentatively TRBD2 (5 bases). The V and J ends lost 4 bases and 1 base respectively, with 13 bases between them. The CDR3 contains 16 residues. CDR3 loop: CASSSTGGLNTGELFF. The CDR3 nucleotides are TGTGCCAGCAGTTCAACTGGCGGGCTGAACACCGGGGAGCTGTTTTTT.

This clonotype has only a few counts. The chain joins TRBV5-4 to TRBJ2-7; 9 nucleotides agree with TRBD1. From germline, CDR1 is SGHNT and CDR2 YYREEE (reference sequence). The CDR3 sequence is 15 residues long. The trim removed 4 bases at V and 3 bases at J, leaving 8 bases unmatched. As DNA, the CDR3 is TGTGCCAGCAGCCGGGGACAGGGCACGGGCTACGAGCAGTACTTC. Its protein product is CASSRGQGTGYEQYF.

This clonotype occurred a few times. The chain is built from TRBV6-1 and TRBJ2-3; D ambiguous. The CDR3 has 14 amino acids. Germline assignment: CDR1 MNHNS and CDR2 SASEGT. V was trimmed by 3 bases and J by 2 bases, leaving 9 bases between them. CDR3 in amino acids: CASSDPSNTDTQYF. As DNA, the CDR3 is TGTGCCAGCAGTGATCCATCCAACACAGATACGCAGTATTTT.

At least ten counts were recorded for this clonotype. The V call is TRBV24-1, the J call TRBJ2-3; 8 nucleotides agree with TRBD2. This CDR3 is 15 amino acids long. The germline CDR1 and CDR2 sequences are KGHDR and SFDVKD. The ends lost 4 bases at V and 4 bases at J; junction bases unmatched: 6. Here the CDR3 reads CATSDLSGSPDTQYF. The DNA for the CDR3 is TGTGCCACCAGTGACCTAAGCGGGAGTCCAGATACGCAGTATTTT.

The chain is built from TRBV19 and TRBJ1-2; the D is unclear. Germline CDR1 LNHDA, CDR2 SQIVND (reference sequence). Between the trimmed V and J ends, which lost 4 bases and 4 bases, there was a span of 10 bases. CDR3 length: 13 amino acids. The CDR3 loop reads CASSRGLPYGYTF. CDR3 coding DNA: TGTGCCAGTAGTAGAGGGCTACCCTATGGCTACACCTTC. The full variable domain, in which reference TRBV19 and TRBJ1-2 provide the parts outside the CDR3, is DGGITQSPKYLFRKEGQNVTLSCEQNLNHDAMYWYRQDPGQGLRLIYYSQIVNDFQKGDIAEGYSVSREKKESFPLTVTSAQKNPTAFYLCASSRGLPYGYTFGSGTRLTVV.

The V call is TRBV12-3 or TRBV12-4, the J call TRBJ1-2; a weak D match, TRBD1 (6 bases). This CDR3 is built from 14 residues. V lost 3 bases, J lost 4 bases, and 12 bases lay in between. This CDR3 reads CASSFEQGFYGYTF. The CDR3 DNA is TGTGCCAGCAGTTTCGAGCAGGGGTTCTATGGCTACACCTTC.